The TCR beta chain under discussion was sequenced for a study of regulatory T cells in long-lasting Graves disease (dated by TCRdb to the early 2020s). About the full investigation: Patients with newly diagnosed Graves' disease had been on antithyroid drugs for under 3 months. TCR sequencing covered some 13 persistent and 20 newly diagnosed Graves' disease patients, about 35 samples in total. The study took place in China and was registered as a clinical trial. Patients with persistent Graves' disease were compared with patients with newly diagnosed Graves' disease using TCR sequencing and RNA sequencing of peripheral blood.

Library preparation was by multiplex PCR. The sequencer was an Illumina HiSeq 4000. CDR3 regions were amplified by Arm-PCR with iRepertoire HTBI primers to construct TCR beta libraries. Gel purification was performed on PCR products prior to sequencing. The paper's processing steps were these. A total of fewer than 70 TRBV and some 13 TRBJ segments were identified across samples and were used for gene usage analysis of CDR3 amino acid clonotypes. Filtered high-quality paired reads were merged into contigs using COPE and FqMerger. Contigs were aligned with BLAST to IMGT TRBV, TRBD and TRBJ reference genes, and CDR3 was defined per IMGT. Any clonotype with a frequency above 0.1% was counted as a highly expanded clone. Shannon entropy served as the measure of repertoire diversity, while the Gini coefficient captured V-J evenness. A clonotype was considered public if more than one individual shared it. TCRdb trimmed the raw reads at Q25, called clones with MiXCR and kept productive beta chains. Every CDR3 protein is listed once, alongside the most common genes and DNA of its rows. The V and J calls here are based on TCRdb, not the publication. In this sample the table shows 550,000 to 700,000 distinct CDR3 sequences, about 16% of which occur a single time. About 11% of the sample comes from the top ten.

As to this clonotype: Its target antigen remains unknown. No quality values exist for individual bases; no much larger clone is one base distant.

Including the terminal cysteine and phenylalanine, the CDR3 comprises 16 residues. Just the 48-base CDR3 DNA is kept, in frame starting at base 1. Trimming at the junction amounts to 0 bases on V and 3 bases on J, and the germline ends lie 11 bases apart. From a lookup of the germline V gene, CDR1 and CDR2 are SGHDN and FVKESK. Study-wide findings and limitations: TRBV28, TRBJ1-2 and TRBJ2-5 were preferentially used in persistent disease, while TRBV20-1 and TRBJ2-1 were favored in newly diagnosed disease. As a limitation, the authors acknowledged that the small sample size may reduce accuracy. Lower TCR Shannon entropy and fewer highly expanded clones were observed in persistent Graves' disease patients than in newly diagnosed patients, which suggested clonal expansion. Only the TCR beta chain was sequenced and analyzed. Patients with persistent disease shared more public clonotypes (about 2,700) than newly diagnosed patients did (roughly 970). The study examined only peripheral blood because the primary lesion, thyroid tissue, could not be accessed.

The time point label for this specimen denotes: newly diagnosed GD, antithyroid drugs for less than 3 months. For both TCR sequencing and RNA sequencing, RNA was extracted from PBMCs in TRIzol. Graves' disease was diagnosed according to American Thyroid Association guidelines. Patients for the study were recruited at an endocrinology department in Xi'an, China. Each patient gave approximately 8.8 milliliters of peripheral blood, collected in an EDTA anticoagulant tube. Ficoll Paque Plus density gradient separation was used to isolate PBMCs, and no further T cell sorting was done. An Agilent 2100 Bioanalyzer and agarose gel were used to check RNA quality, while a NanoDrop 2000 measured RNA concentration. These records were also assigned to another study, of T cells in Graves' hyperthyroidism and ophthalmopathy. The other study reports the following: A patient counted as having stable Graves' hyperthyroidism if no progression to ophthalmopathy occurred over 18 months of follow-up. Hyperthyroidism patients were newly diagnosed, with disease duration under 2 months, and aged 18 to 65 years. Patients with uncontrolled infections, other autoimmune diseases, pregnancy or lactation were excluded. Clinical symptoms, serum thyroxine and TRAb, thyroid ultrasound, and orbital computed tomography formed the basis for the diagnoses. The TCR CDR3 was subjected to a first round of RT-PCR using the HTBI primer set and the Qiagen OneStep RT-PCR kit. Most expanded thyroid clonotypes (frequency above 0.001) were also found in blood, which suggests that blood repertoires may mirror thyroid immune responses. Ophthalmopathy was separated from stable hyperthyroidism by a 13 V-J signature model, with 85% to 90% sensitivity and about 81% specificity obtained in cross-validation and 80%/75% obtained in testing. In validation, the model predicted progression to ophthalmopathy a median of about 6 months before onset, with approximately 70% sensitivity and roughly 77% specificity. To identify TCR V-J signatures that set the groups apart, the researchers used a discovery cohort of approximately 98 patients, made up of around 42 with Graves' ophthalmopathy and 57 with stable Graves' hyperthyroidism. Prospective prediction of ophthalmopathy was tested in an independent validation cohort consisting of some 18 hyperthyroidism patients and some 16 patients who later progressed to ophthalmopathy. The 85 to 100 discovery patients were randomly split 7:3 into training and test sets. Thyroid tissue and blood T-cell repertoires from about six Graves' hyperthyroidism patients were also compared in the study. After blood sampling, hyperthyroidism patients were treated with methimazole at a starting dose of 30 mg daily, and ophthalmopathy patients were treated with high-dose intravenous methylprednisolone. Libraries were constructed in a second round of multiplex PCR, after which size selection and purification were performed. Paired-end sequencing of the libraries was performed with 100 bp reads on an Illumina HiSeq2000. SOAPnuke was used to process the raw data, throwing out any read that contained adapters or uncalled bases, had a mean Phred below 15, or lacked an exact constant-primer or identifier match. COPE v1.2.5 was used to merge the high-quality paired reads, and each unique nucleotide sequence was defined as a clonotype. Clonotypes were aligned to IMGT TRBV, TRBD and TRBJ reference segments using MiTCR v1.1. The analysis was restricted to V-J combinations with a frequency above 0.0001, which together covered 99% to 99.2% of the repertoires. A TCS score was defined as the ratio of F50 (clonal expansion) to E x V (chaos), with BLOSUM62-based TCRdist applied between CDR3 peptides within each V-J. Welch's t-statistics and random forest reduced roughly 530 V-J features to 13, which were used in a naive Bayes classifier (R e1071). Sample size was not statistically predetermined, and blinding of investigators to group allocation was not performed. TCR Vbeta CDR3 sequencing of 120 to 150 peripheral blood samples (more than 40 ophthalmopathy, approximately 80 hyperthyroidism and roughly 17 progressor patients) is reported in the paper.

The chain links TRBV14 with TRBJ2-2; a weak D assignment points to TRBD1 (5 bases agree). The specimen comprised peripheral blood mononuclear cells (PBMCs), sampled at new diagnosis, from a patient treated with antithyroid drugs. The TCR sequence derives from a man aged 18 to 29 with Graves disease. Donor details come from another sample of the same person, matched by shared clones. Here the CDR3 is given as CASSQDGQGYTGELFF. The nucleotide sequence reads TGTGCCAGCAGCCAAGATGGGCAGGGTTACACCGGGGAGCTGTTTTTT. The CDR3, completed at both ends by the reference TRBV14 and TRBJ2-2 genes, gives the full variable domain EAGVTQFPSHSVIEKGQTVTLRCDPISGHDNLYWYRRVMGKEIKFLLHFVKESKQDESGMPNNRFLAERTGGTYSTLKVQPAELEDSGVYFCASSQDGQGYTGELFFGEGSRLTVL.